This TCR beta chain was profiled in a study of cytomegalovirus exposure and HLA in healthy donors. The germline V gene has CDR1 MGHRA and CDR2 YSYEKL. This CDR3 region has 16 residues. The germline V and J ends were trimmed by 4 bases and 0 bases, with 13 bases remaining between them. With 60 Vbeta and 13 Jbeta primers, the PCR was carried out. The table came from immunoSEQ multiplex PCR; TCRdb's copy has only in-frame clones and leaves some out. The sample has about 210,000 clones, roughly 80% seen once. Source material: PBMCs. The chain employs TRBV4-1 and TRBJ2-1; D remains ambiguous. This TCR was recovered from a man in his forties in good health and CMV-seropositive. The DNA of the CDR3 is TGCGCCAGCAGCCCTATCGGTTCCCGCTCCTACAATGAGCAGTTCTTC. Protein sequence: CASSPIGSRSYNEQFF.